The T cell receptor (beta chain) under discussion was sequenced for a study of identical twins. Template switching introduced a universal primer site, and the cDNA bore unique molecular identifiers. One entry per CDR3 protein results from TCRdb running MiXCR on the 5' RACE reads. The sample lists more than 400,000 distinct CDR3 sequences, roughly 15% seen once, with 0.35% to 0.45% in the top ten. The V gene end was trimmed by 4 bases and the J gene end by 3 bases; junction bases not matched to a gene: 6. Germline loops: CDR1 DFQATT, CDR2 SNEGSKA (reference sequence). The CDR3 contains 13 residues. General study findings and limits: It was cross-sectional statistical analysis, not following the same donors, that the conclusions relied on. Whereas memory repertoires showed no such difference, abundant cord blood beta clonotypes carried fewer insertions.

Comments on this clonotype: The antigen remains undetermined.

The sample also formed part of further work on yellow fever vaccine responses in identical twins. That investigation notes: Twins reportedly had a vaccine T cell response that seemed partly convergent, partly personalized.

Material for sequencing was CD4+ T cells sorted from blood. The chain joins TRBV20-1 to TRBJ2-7, with 7 bases that match TRBD1. This sequence was found in a woman aged 18-29 years in good health. CDR3: CSANIRQGYEQYF. In nucleotides, the CDR3 is TGCAGTGCTAACATAAGACAGGGCTACGAGCAGTACTTC.